Ten or more counts support the clone carrying this T cell receptor beta chain. This sample is drawn from a study of T cells in Graves' hyperthyroidism and ophthalmopathy. Germline CDR1 reads ENHRY; CDR2 reads SYGVKD. CDR3 length: 14 amino acids. With V trimmed by 4 bases and J by 4 bases, 4 bases remained unmatched. It was RNA transcripts that yielded the amplified TCR beta CDR3 regions. With the HTBI primer set, the TCR CDR3 went through a first round of RT-PCR. TCRdb called the multiplex PCR reads again in MiXCR, with one record for every CDR3 protein. This table has a few hundred thousand distinct CDR3 sequences, 15% to 18% appearing once.

The rearrangement uses TRBV10-3 and TRBJ2-7, with 10 bases identical to TRBD2. Sequencing used blood. This receptor was obtained from a woman aged 25 to 39 with Graves' hyperthyroidism. The CDR3, as DNA: TGTGCCATCAGTGCTTCTAGCGGGAGATACGAGCAGTACTTC. It specifies CAISASSGRYEQYF.